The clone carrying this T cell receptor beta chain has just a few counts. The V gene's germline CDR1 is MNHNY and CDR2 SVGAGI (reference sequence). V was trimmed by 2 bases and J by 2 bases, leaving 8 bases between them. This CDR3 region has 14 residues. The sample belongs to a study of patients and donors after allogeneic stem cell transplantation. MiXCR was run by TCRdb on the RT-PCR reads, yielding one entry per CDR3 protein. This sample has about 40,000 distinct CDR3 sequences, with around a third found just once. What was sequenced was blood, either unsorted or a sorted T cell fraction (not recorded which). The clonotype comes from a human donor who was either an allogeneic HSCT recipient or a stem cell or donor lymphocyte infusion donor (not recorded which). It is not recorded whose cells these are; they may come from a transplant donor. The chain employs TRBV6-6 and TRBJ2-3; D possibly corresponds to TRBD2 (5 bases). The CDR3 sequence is CASSYAGTTDTQYF. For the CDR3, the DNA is TGTGCCAGCAGTTACGCGGGTACCACAGATACGCAGTATTTT.